This T cell receptor (beta chain) was profiled in a study of cytomegalovirus exposure and HLA in healthy donors. Per the germline V gene, CDR1 is SQVTM and CDR2 is ANQGSEA. V dropped 3 bases and J dropped 4 bases, with 10 bases sitting between them. The CDR3 consists of 12 residues. 60 Vbeta and 13 Jbeta primers were used in PCR. Profiled with immunoSEQ multiplex PCR; TCRdb holds only in-frame clones, not every one. The sample has 160,000 or so clones, 70% to 80% seen once. The rearrangement uses TRBV29-1 and TRBJ2-7; D call uncertain. Sequenced input: PBMCs. This clonotype originated in a man aged 55 to 70 in good health and CMV-seronegative. CDR3 sequence reads: CSVERRRYEQYF. DNA of the CDR3: TGCAGCGTTGAGAGGAGAAGATACGAGCAGTACTTC.